Below are 31 T cell receptor beta chains sequenced from a single sample in a study of cytotoxic CD8 clonotypes in ibrutinib-treated CLL (TCRdb year 2021). Libraries were constructed by the immunoSEQ multiplex PCR assay. TCRdb stores this immuneACCESS table with in-frame sequences only. Part of the clones is absent; in the studies checked, under half of the shortfall reflects unresolved V genes, and no reason is known for the rest. This sample lists 20,000 or so clones; 74% were detected once. 26% of the sample goes to the ten largest clones. The starting material was PBMCs, obtained before ibrutinib treatment. These receptors were collected from a human donor with chronic lymphocytic leukemia.

This chain connects TRBV9 to TRBJ2-3; 7 positions agree with TRBD1. From germline, CDR1 is SGDLS and CDR2 YYNGEE. The CDR3 runs to 15 residues. J gave up 4 bases and V 3 bases, and 8 bases lay outside the gene matches. In DNA form, the CDR3 reads TGTGCCAGCAGCGAAAGGGACAGAAGGTCAGATACGCAGTATTTT. It codes for CASSERDRRSDTQYF. The full variable domain, completed using reference TRBV9 and TRBJ2-3, is DSGVTQTPKHLITATGQRVTLRCSPRSGDLSVYWYQQSLDQGLQFLIQYYNGEERAKGNILERFSAQQFPDLHSELNLSSLELGDSALYFCASSERDRRSDTQYFGPGTRLTVL.

The chain joins TRBV11-3 to TRBJ2-1; D is possibly TRBD2 (5 bases). Trimming removed 0 bases at V and 6 bases at J, with 6 bases between. This CDR3 comprises 13 residues. The V gene's germline CDR1 is SGHNT and CDR2 YENEEA. The CDR3 coding sequence is TGTGCCAGCAGCTTAGATCGGGGCAATGAGCAGTTCTTC. This codes for CASSLDRGNEQFF. Full variable domain (remainder filled in from reference TRBV11-3 and TRBJ2-1): EAGVVQSPRYKIIEKKQPVAFWCNPISGHNTLYWYLQNLGQGPELLIRYENEEAVDDSQLPKDRFSAERLKGVDSTLKIQPAELGDSAVYLCASSLDRGNEQFFGPGTRLTVL.

The chain joins TRBV27 to TRBJ2-2, with 12 bases matching TRBD2. The germline V gene encodes CDR1 MNHEY and CDR2 SMNVEV (reference sequence). J was trimmed by 6 bases and V by 6 bases; bases with no gene match: 5. The CDR3 runs 15 residues. The CDR3 region is CASRRTSGDSGELFF. As DNA, the CDR3 is TGTGCCAGCAGGAGGACTAGCGGGGATTCCGGGGAGCTGTTTTTT.

The CDR3 nucleotides are TGTGCCAGCAGTGATCTTAACGCGGGAGCCTCCTACAATGAGCAGTTCTTC. This gives the protein CASSDLNAGASYNEQFF. This chain connects TRBV2 to TRBJ2-1; 7 nucleotides align to TRBD2. The CDR3 is 17 residues long. J gave up 0 bases and V 3 bases, and 8 bases lay outside the gene matches. Germline lookup yields CDR1 SNHLY and CDR2 FYNNEI.

V is TRBV28 and J is TRBJ2-5; a weak D match, TRBD1 (6 bases). The CDR3 runs 14 residues. Germline V gene data show CDR1 as MDHEN and CDR2 as SYDVKM. V gave up 4 bases and J gave up 4 bases, with 13 bases separating them. The CDR3 spells CASSSSGVGETQYF. CDR3 nucleotide sequence: TGTGCCAGCAGTTCCTCAGGGGTTGGAGAGACCCAGTACTTC.

V gene TRBV7-6 combines with J gene TRBJ2-1; tentative D call: TRBD1 (5 bases). The V gene lost 3 bases and the J gene lost 4 bases, with 22 bases spanning the gap. The germline V gene encodes CDR1 SGHVS and CDR2 FNYEAQ. CDR3 length: 18 amino acids. DNA of the CDR3: TGTGCCAGCAGCTTCATACCGACAACAGGTTCTGGGTACAATGAGCAGTTCTTC. Its protein product is CASSFIPTTGSGYNEQFF.

The chain employs TRBV4-2 and TRBJ1-3; D is perhaps TRBD1 (6 bases). Germline values: CDR1 LGHNA, CDR2 YNFKEQ. The CDR3 covers 16 residues. The V end was cut by 2 bases, the J end by 4 bases, with 15 bases between. In DNA form, the CDR3 reads TGTGCCAGCAGCCAACCGACAGGACCTAAAGGAAACACCATATATTTT. Translation gives CASSQPTGPKGNTIYF.

This clone was found once. The rearrangement uses TRBV28 and TRBJ2-5; D tentatively reads TRBD1 or TRBD2 (5 bases each). Germline values: CDR1 MDHEN, CDR2 SYDVKM. The CDR3 loop spans 15 amino acids. Deletions cut 0 bases from V and 4 bases from J, with 12 bases between. The CDR3 DNA sequence: TGTGCCAGCAGTTTATGGGGACGGAGCCCAGAGACCCAGTACTTC. Residues: CASSLWGRSPETQYF.

The chain uses TRBV11-2 and TRBJ2-7; tentatively, D is TRBD1 or TRBD2 (7 bases each). Germline assignment: CDR1 SGHAT and CDR2 FQNNGV. The CDR3 runs 15 residues. Trimming stripped 5 bases from V and 2 bases from J, with 16 bases between. The CDR3 loop is CASSASGGGPYEQYF. As DNA, the CDR3 is TGTGCCAGCAGCGCATCAGGGGGGGGTCCCTACGAGCAGTACTTC.

This clone is deemed medium-sized. The rearrangement joins TRBV19 to TRBJ1-1; 7 positions agree with TRBD1. CDR1 is LNHDA, CDR2 SQIVND, per germline (reference sequence). The CDR3 is 16 amino acids. V was pared by 3 bases and J by 1 base, with 8 bases of the junction left unmatched. The CDR3 bases are TGTGCCAGTAGTATCCGGGGACAGCCTACGAACACTGAAGCTTTCTTT. Translation: CASSIRGQPTNTEAFF.

V and J are TRBV11-2 and TRBJ1-4; a weak D match, TRBD1 (5 bases). This CDR3 is 16 amino acids long. Deletions cut 1 base from V and 0 bases from J, with 9 bases between. CDR1 is SGHAT, CDR2 FQNNGV, per germline. CDR3 coding DNA: TGTGCCAGCAGCTTAGGAGGGGTTGCAACTAATGAAAAACTGTTTTTT. Residues: CASSLGGVATNEKLFF.

The chain couples TRBV27 to TRBJ2-1; 7 bases map to TRBD2. The CDR3 spans 17 residues. From germline, CDR1 is MNHEY and CDR2 SMNVEV (reference sequence). Trimming at V came to 2 bases and at J to 5 bases, leaving 12 bases not matched to a gene. CDR3 in DNA: TGTGCCAGCAGTTTAAGTTCGTTGGCTAGCGGCAACAATGAGCAGTTCTTC. Protein: CASSLSSLASGNNEQFF.

The sample holds one count of this clone. CDR3 residues: CASTFERDSTDTQYF. CDR3 nucleotides: TGTGCCTCGACGTTTGAACGGGATAGCACAGATACGCAGTATTTT. The genes are TRBV27 and TRBJ2-3; D might be TRBD2 (5 bases). The CDR3 length is 15 residues. V was cut by 11 bases and J by 0 bases, with 18 bases left in between. CDR1 is MNHEY and CDR2 is SMNVEV in the germline V gene (reference sequence).

The chain has TRBV6-1 and TRBJ2-2; TRBD1 is a possible D gene (5 bases). Trimming pared 6 bases from V and 4 bases from J, leaving 9 bases between. The CDR3 is made up of 13 amino acids. The germline gives CDR1 MNHNS, CDR2 SASEGT. The CDR3 is CASSAQGTGELFF. The CDR3 DNA reads as TGTGCCAGCAGCGCCCAGGGCACCGGGGAGCTGTTTTTT.

This clone was seen a single time. The chain is built from TRBV2 and TRBJ2-7, with TRBD2 identical over 8 bases. CDR1 and CDR2 (germline): SNHLY, FYNNEI. This CDR3 comprises 17 residues. The J segment lost 1 base and the V segment lost 4 bases, leaving 12 bases of the junction unmatched. The DNA for the CDR3 is TGTGCCAGCAGTGTTGGGCGCGAGCGGGGGAGATCCTACGAGCAGTACTTC. This codes for CASSVGRERGRSYEQYF.

This clone has a single count. J is TRBJ2-7 and V is TRBV4-1; D is unresolved. Germline-derived CDR1 and CDR2 are MGHRA and YSYEKL. This CDR3 has 15 amino acids. Trimming stripped 0 bases from V and 2 bases from J, with 11 bases between. Written as DNA, the CDR3 is TGCGCCAGCAGCCAAGATCTTGGCAGCGCCTACGAGCAGTACTTC. Its protein is CASSQDLGSAYEQYF.

The V and J genes are TRBV6-1 and TRBJ2-3, with 14 nucleotides matching TRBD2. Losses at the gene ends were 4 bases for V and 7 bases for J; bases not matched to a gene: 7. Germline V CDR1 and CDR2: MNHNS, SASEGT. The CDR3 is made up of 16 amino acids. The CDR3 sequence: CASSAGLAGGLYTQYF. Here the CDR3 DNA reads TGTGCCAGCAGTGCTGGACTAGCGGGAGGTTTGTATACGCAGTATTTT.

The chain joins TRBV30 to TRBJ2-7, with 7 bases aligning to TRBD1. Germline CDR1 and CDR2: GTSNPN and SVGIG (reference sequence). The V and J ends lost 2 bases and 5 bases, in that order; junction bases with no gene match: 6. The CDR3 consists of 13 residues. CDR3 sequence: CAWSSDRVHEQYF. In DNA, the CDR3 is TGTGCCTGGAGTAGCGACAGGGTCCACGAGCAGTACTTC.

With regard to this clone: One end of the junction does not line up with germline, which may come from a read error. The chain uses TRBV13 and TRBJ2-3; TRBD2 matches at 15 bases. The CDR3 is 16 amino acids. Germline-derived CDR1 and CDR2 are PRHDT and FYEKMQ (reference sequence). The DNA of the CDR3 is TGTGCCAGCAGCCTAGGGACTAGCGGGAGGACAGATACGCAGTATTTT. The encoded protein is CASSLGTSGRTDTQYF.

The CDR3, as DNA: TGTGCCAGCAGCGCGGTAGGGGCCGGTTCTGGAAACACCATATATTTT. Translated, it gives CASSAVGAGSGNTIYF. This chain uses TRBV7-2 with TRBJ1-3; tentatively, D is TRBD1 (5 bases). The CDR3 covers 16 residues. V was clipped by 5 bases and J by 1 base, with 15 bases between them. Germline-derived CDR1 and CDR2 are SGHTA and FQGNSA. The complete variable domain, with remaining parts taken from reference TRBV7-2 and TRBJ1-3, reads GAGVSQSPSNKVTEKGKDVELRCDPISGHTALYWYRQSLGQGLEFLIYFQGNSAPDKSGLPSDRFSAERTGGSVSTLTIQRTQQEDSAVYLCASSAVGAGSGNTIYFGEGSWLTVV.

The chain carries TRBV6-6 and TRBJ1-5; no reliable D call. The V end was cut by 6 bases, the J end by 2 bases, with 8 bases between. The CDR3 has 13 residues. The germline V gene has CDR1 MNHNY and CDR2 SVGAGI (reference sequence). The CDR3 coding sequence is TGTGCCAGCAGCCCTCCGGGCAATCAGCCCCAGCATTTT. Translated: CASSPPGNQPQHF.

The chain recombines TRBV6-5 with TRBJ1-1; 8 nucleotides match TRBD1. The CDR3 consists of 13 residues. J lost 7 bases, V lost 4 bases, and 5 bases had no gene match. Germline V gene data show CDR1 as MNHEY and CDR2 as SVGAGI. This CDR3 reads CASSWGQASEAFF. Written as DNA, the CDR3 is TGTGCCAGCAGTTGGGGACAGGCCAGTGAAGCTTTCTTT.

V and J are TRBV7-3 and TRBJ2-1; 7 nucleotides agree with TRBD2. The V gene end was trimmed by 1 base and the J gene end by 8 bases; junction bases not matched to a gene: 8. This CDR3 is 15 amino acids long. CDR1 is SGHTA, CDR2 FQGTGA, per germline. CDR3 region: CASSLNEGGPYEQFF. In nucleotides, the CDR3 is TGTGCCAGCAGCTTAAATGAGGGAGGGCCTTATGAGCAGTTCTTC.

V is TRBV7-9 and J is TRBJ2-1, with TRBD1 matching over 9 bases. This CDR3 region has 14 residues. V lost 5 bases, J lost 8 bases, and 7 bases stayed unmatched. Per germline, CDR1 SEHNR and CDR2 FQNEAQ (reference sequence). The CDR3 region has the DNA TGTGCCAGCAGCCCGGACAGGGGTAGTTATGAGCAGTTCTTC. This encodes CASSPDRGSYEQFF. The full variable domain, in which reference TRBV7-9 and TRBJ2-1 provide the parts outside the CDR3, is DTGVSQNPRHKITKRGQNVTFRCDPISEHNRLYWYRQTLGQGPEFLTYFQNEAQLEKSRLLSDRFSAERPKGSFSTLEIQRTEQGDSAMYLCASSPDRGSYEQFFGPGTRLTVL.

Only one count was recorded for this clone. The rearrangement uses TRBV30 and TRBJ2-2; D is undetermined. V dropped 3 bases and J dropped 0 bases, with 5 bases sitting between them. The CDR3 has 13 residues. Germline V lookup: CDR1 GTSNPN, CDR2 SVGIG (reference sequence). The CDR3 loop is CAWRPANTGELFF. CDR3 DNA: TGTGCCTGGAGGCCAGCGAACACCGGGGAGCTGTTTTTT.

This clone counts as medium-sized. The rearrangement joins TRBV6-4 to TRBJ2-1; TRBD1 matches 7 bases. V was pared by 2 bases and J by 6 bases, with 10 bases of the junction left unmatched. The CDR3 loop spans 16 amino acids. Germline loops: CDR1 MRHNA, CDR2 SNTAGT. The CDR3 bases are TGTGCCAGCAGTGACGGTTACGGCGAGGGGGCCAATGAGCAGTTCTTC. Protein product: CASSDGYGEGANEQFF.

The chain joins TRBV6-1 to TRBJ2-3; TRBD2 matches 7 bases. The germline CDR1 and CDR2 sequences are MNHNS and SASEGT. Trimming cost V 4 bases and J 0 bases; bases outside gene matches: 7. The CDR3 has 16 amino acids. The CDR3 DNA is TGTGCCAGCAGTGTCTCTAGCGGAGCTAGCACAGATACGCAGTATTTT. It encodes CASSVSSGASTDTQYF.

This clone was observed a few times. The rearrangement joins TRBV18 to TRBJ1-2; 8 bases match TRBD1. The CDR3 covers 17 residues. Germline V gene lookup returns CDR1 KGHSH and CDR2 LQKENI. V trimming: 3 bases; J trimming: 1 base; junction bases outside the gene matches: 10. The CDR3 spells CASSPTRGQGDNYGYTF. The CDR3 DNA reads as TGTGCCAGCTCACCGACCAGAGGACAGGGTGATAACTATGGCTACACCTTC.

This chain uses TRBV5-1 with TRBJ1-1; a weak D match, TRBD1 (5 bases). The CDR3 runs 14 residues. V lost 2 bases and J lost 2, with 10 bases in between. CDR1 and CDR2 from the germline V gene are SGHRS and YFSETQ. The CDR3 nucleotides are TGCGCCAGCAGCTTCGACAGCTTAAACACTGAAGCTTTCTTT. It translates to CASSFDSLNTEAFF. Together with reference TRBV5-1 and TRBJ1-1, the CDR3 gives the full variable domain: KAGVTQTPRYLIKTRGQQVTLSCSPISGHRSVSWYQQTPGQGLQFLFEYFSETQRNKGNFPGRFSGRQFSNSRSEMNVSTLELGDSALYLCASSFDSLNTEAFFGQGTRLTVV.

This clone was detected only a few times. The J gene is TRBJ1-5, the V gene TRBV11-2; D gene uncertain. The CDR3 sequence is 13 residues long. CDR1 and CDR2 from the germline V gene are SGHAT and FQNNGV. The V gene lost 2 bases and the J gene lost 5 bases, with 7 bases spanning the gap. CDR3 residues: CASSLLAHQPQHF. CDR3 nucleotide sequence: TGTGCCAGCAGCTTACTGGCGCATCAGCCCCAGCATTTT.

This chain joins TRBV5-4 and TRBJ2-2; TRBD1 aligns across 7 bases. This CDR3 comprises 16 residues. J was trimmed by 3 bases and V by 3 bases; bases with no gene match: 8. CDR1 and CDR2 (germline): SGHNT, YYREEE (reference sequence). CDR3 region: CASSSGGSVDTGELFF. In nucleotides, the CDR3 is TGTGCCAGCAGCTCAGGGGGTAGCGTGGACACCGGGGAGCTGTTTTTT.